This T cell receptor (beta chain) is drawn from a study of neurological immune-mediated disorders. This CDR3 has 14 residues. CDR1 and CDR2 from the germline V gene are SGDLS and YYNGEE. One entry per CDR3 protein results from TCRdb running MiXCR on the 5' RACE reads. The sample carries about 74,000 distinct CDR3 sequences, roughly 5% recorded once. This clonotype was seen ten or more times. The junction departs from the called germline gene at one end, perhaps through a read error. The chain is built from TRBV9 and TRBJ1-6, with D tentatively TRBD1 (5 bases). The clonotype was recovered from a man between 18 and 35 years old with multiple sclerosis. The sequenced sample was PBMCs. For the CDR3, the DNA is TGTGCCAGCAGCGATGGCAGGGTTTTGTCACCCCTCAACTTT. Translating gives CASSDGRVLSPLNF.